This is a list of T cell receptor beta chains from one sample in a study of cytomegalovirus exposure and HLA in healthy donors. Sequencing was performed with immunoSEQ multiplex PCR; in TCRdb, only in-frame clones are kept and a portion is missing. The sample includes fewer than 150,000 clones, around 76% of them seen just once. The sample comprised PBMCs. These receptors came from a man in his 60s in good health and CMV-seropositive. Both conserved end residues are part of each CDR3. Each record gives: V gene, J gene, CDR3 protein.

V: TRBV7-9; J: TRBJ2-5; CDR3: CASSRSGLETQYF
V: TRBV10-3; J: TRBJ2-2; CDR3: CAISAGTGDLLRTGELFF
V: TRBV19; J: TRBJ1-4; CDR3: CASRQGATNEKLFF
V: TRBV5-6; J: TRBJ1-6; CDR3: CASSPTGGYSPLHF
V: TRBV5-1; J: -; CDR3: CASSYTGTGAYEQYF
V: TRBV10-1; J: TRBJ1-1; CDR3: CASSESARPPNTEAFF
V: TRBV10-2; J: TRBJ2-1; CDR3: CASSPSGGYNEQFF
V: TRBV6-1; J: -; CDR3: CASRRQGSSYEQYF
V: TRBV5-1; J: TRBJ2-1; CDR3: CASSTGLAGGQYNEQFF
V: TRBV6-5; J: TRBJ2-1; CDR3: CATFYNEQFF
V: TRBV13; J: TRBJ2-1; CDR3: CASSNPTAGGPGNEQFF
V: TRBV9; J: TRBJ2-1; CDR3: CASSSRSQLSYNEQFF
V: TRBV28; J: TRBJ1-4; CDR3: CASTRPREKLFF
V: TRBV5-6; J: TRBJ1-1; CDR3: CASSRRDVNTEAFF
V: TRBV5-8; J: TRBJ1-5; CDR3: CASSLDGAGGVASNQPQHF
V: TRBV5-1; J: TRBJ1-1; CDR3: CASSLDQGNTEAFF
V: TRBV5-1; J: TRBJ2-2; CDR3: CASSVGVGQDTGELFF
V: TRBV28; J: TRBJ2-3; CDR3: CASSLRLTQYF
V: TRBV5-4; J: TRBJ1-1; CDR3: CASSTPRTGANTEAFF
V: TRBV23-1; J: TRBJ2-7; CDR3: CASSWTGMGKQYF
V: TRBV2; J: TRBJ1-2; CDR3: CAKNPGQGARGYTF
V: TRBV10-1; J: TRBJ1-1; CDR3: CASSESDGGSTEAFF
V: TRBV5-6; J: TRBJ1-2; CDR3: CASSNRVTYGYTF
V: TRBV28; J: TRBJ2-5; CDR3: CASSLSGKSETQYF
V: TRBV28; J: TRBJ2-5; CDR3: CASSSGKETQYF
V: TRBV5-1; J: TRBJ1-1; CDR3: CASSSSPAGDTEAFF
V: TRBV4-1; J: TRBJ2-5; CDR3: CASSEGLAGGLETQYF
V: TRBV4-1; J: TRBJ1-4; CDR3: CASSLSGTANEKLFF
V: TRBV6-1; J: TRBJ1-1; CDR3: CASSADRYTEAFF
V: TRBV5-4; J: TRBJ1-4; CDR3: CASSLGGSRGEKLFF
V: TRBV28; J: TRBJ2-1; CDR3: CATSQGRANEQFF
V: TRBV5-4; J: TRBJ2-3; CDR3: CASSLGQGKDTQYF
V: TRBV7-2; J: TRBJ1-6; CDR3: CASTFGQGISPLHF
V: TRBV5-1; J: TRBJ1-2; CDR3: CASSFTGDGYTF
V: TRBV10-3; J: TRBJ1-1; CDR3: CAISGIQEETVNTEAFF
V: TRBV5-6; J: TRBJ1-2; CDR3: CASSPRRSFGGYTF
V: TRBV5-4; J: TRBJ2-3; CDR3: CASSLSTDTQYF
V: TRBV6-5; J: TRBJ1-3; CDR3: CASSYVSGAGNTIYF
V: TRBV19; J: TRBJ2-2; CDR3: CASSIGDYNTGELFF
V: TRBV9; J: TRBJ2-1; CDR3: CASRPLGTGGNEQFF
V: TRBV19; J: TRBJ2-2; CDR3: CASSPSGTAGELFF
V: TRBV6-1; J: TRBJ2-2; CDR3: CASSELQGTGTGELFF
V: TRBV7-3; J: TRBJ2-3; CDR3: CASSFHRADTQYF
V: TRBV7-9; J: TRBJ1-5; CDR3: CASSLSQVDQPQHF
V: TRBV19; J: TRBJ1-1; CDR3: CASSFGQGSTEAFF
V: TRBV2; J: TRBJ1-3; CDR3: CASSERQANTIYF
V: TRBV4-1; J: TRBJ2-7; CDR3: CASSRLAGEYEQYF